Presented here are 12 T cell receptor beta chains from one specimen sequenced in a study of blood T cell repertoires in COVID-19. The table came from immunoSEQ multiplex PCR; TCRdb's copy has only in-frame clones and leaves some out. The table shows 150,000 to 200,000 clones, with roughly 85% occurring only once. The source material was peripheral blood. The receptors originated from a man aged 50 to 60 with active or convalescent COVID-19.

This chain joins TRBV6-5 and TRBJ2-1, with D perhaps matching TRBD2 (6 bases). V was shortened by 2 bases and J by 2 bases, with 10 bases between the two germline ends. This CDR3 contains 15 residues. CDR1 MNHEY and CDR2 SVGAGI come from the germline V gene. The CDR3 loop reads CASSYLRLAYNEQFF. The CDR3 DNA is TGTGCCAGCAGTTACCTCAGACTAGCCTACAATGAGCAGTTCTTC.

The rearrangement joins TRBV5-1 to TRBJ1-1; 11 bases line up with TRBD1. The CDR3 runs to 15 residues. The germline CDR1 and CDR2 sequences are SGHRS and YFSETQ. Germline trimming cut 4 bases from V and 6 bases from J; bases unmatched to any gene: 8. CDR3 nucleotide sequence: TGCGCCAGCAGCCGGACAGGGGGCAGTGGCGCTGAAGCTTTCTTT. The encoded protein is CASSRTGGSGAEAFF.

The chain has TRBV2 and TRBJ1-3, with 10 bases lining up with TRBD1. V dropped 7 bases and J dropped 3; count of bases not matched to a gene: 3. CDR1 and CDR2 from the germline V gene are SNHLY and FYNNEI. The CDR3 extends over 14 amino acids. The CDR3 DNA is TGTGCCAGCACCAGGGACAGGGGTGGAAACACCATATATTTT. It codes for CASTRDRGGNTIYF.

The CDR3 here is CASSISGLAGGAISYNEQFF. CDR3 nucleotides: TGTGCCAGTAGTATATCGGGACTAGCGGGAGGCGCAATATCCTACAATGAGCAGTTCTTC. The chain joins TRBV19 to TRBJ2-1, with 15 bases aligning to TRBD2. V shed 2 bases and J 1 base; nucleotides not matched to a gene: 9. CDR3 length equals 20 residues. Per the germline V gene, CDR1 is LNHDA and CDR2 is SQIVND (reference sequence).

This clone is a singleton in its sample. The chain combines TRBV5-5 with TRBJ1-6; maybe TRBD1 (6 bases). Trimming cost V 7 bases and J 4 bases, with 18 bases left between them. The length of the CDR3 is 16 residues. In germline, CDR1 is SGHKS, CDR2 YYEKEE (reference sequence). CDR3 sequence: CASLPVQGLYNSPLHF. CDR3 nucleotides: TGTGCCAGCCTACCCGTACAGGGTCTATATAATTCACCCCTCCACTTT.

CDR3 in amino acids: CASSQVGARTGSDQPQHF. The CDR3 DNA follows: TGTGCCAGCAGCCAAGTAGGGGCACGGACAGGGAGTGATCAGCCCCAGCATTTT. The genes are TRBV4-2 and TRBJ1-5, with TRBD1 matching 8 bases. The CDR3 sequence is 18 residues long. From germline, CDR1 is LGHNA and CDR2 YNFKEQ. After removal of 1 base from V and 5 bases from J, the junction contained 13 bases not matched to a gene.

The chain carries TRBV28 and TRBJ2-7; 7 nucleotides align to TRBD1. V lost 5 bases, J lost 4 bases, and 8 bases stayed unmatched. CDR3 size: 14 residues. Germline V gene lookup returns CDR1 MDHEN and CDR2 SYDVKM. CDR3 amino acids: CASSPYTGEYEQYF. The DNA for the CDR3 is TGTGCCAGCAGTCCATATACAGGGGAGTACGAGCAGTACTTC.

This clone turned up a few times. V and J are TRBV2 and TRBJ2-7; D gene unclear. The V end was cut by 7 bases, the J end by 4 bases, with 11 bases between. In germline, CDR1 is SNHLY, CDR2 FYNNEI. This CDR3 comprises 12 residues. The CDR3 sequence is CASIRGGYEQYF. The CDR3 bases are TGTGCCAGCATCCGAGGTGGTTACGAGCAGTACTTC.

V gene TRBV19 combines with J gene TRBJ1-2; 7 bases map to TRBD1. From germline, CDR1 is LNHDA and CDR2 SQIVND (reference sequence). The CDR3 extends over 14 amino acids. After removal of 3 bases from V and 7 bases from J, the junction contained 8 bases not matched to a gene. CDR3 protein: CASSIGEGAGGYTF. CDR3 bases: TGTGCCAGTAGTATTGGTGAGGGGGCGGGTGGCTACACCTTC. Complete variable domain (other parts from reference TRBV19 and TRBJ1-2): DGGITQSPKYLFRKEGQNVTLSCEQNLNHDAMYWYRQDPGQGLRLIYYSQIVNDFQKGDIAEGYSVSREKKESFPLTVTSAQKNPTAFYLCASSIGEGAGGYTFGSGTRLTVV.

This rearrangement joins TRBV24-1 to TRBJ2-5, with 12 bases fitting TRBD2. This CDR3 is 16 amino acids long. Per germline, CDR1 KGHDR and CDR2 SFDVKD. Trimming removed 4 bases from V and 2 bases from J; junction bases left unmatched: 4. The DNA for the CDR3 is TGTGCCACCAGTGAGCAGACTAGCGGGAGTCAAGAGACCCAGTACTTC. It yields the protein CATSEQTSGSQETQYF.

The chain has TRBV6-5 and TRBJ2-1, with 8 positions matching TRBD1. This CDR3 is built from 14 residues. V shed 5 bases and J 4 bases; nucleotides not matched to a gene: 4. Germline V gene data show CDR1 as MNHEY and CDR2 as SVGAGI. The CDR3 DNA reads as TGTGCCAGCAGTAGGGGACAGGAATACAATGAGCAGTTCTTC. This sequence encodes CASSRGQEYNEQFF.

The chain employs TRBV6-6 and TRBJ2-3; D possibly corresponds to TRBD1 (6 bases). The V and J ends lost 5 bases and 4 bases respectively, with 13 bases between them. The CDR3 loop spans 14 amino acids. CDR1 is MNHNY and CDR2 is SVGAGI in the germline V gene (reference sequence). DNA of the CDR3: TGTGCCAGCAGTAACCAACAGGGTCCAGATACGCAGTATTTT. Protein: CASSNQQGPDTQYF.